This paragraph covers one T cell receptor (beta chain) sequence. This sample is drawn from a study of blood T cell repertoires in COVID-19. Study information: Some COVID-19 samples were acute and others convalescent; all came from the United States, Italy and Spain. The cDNA or gDNA used as material had been derived from T cells, B-cell-depleted T cells, or PBMCs.

Source study methods: Reference gene primer amplification in the assay estimated nucleated cell counts. Clones were read by immunoSEQ multiplex PCR, and TCRdb kept only the in-frame ones, dropping some. That table furnishes V, J and clone size, whereas the DNA furnished D and trimming. The sample has 150,000 to 200,000 clones; about 86% are singletons. The CDR3 sequence is 19 residues long. Germline loops: CDR1 LGHNA, CDR2 YNFKEQ. The ends lost 0 bases at V and 4 bases at J; junction bases unmatched: 13. Input material: peripheral blood. The chain recombines TRBV4-2 with TRBJ2-1; the match to TRBD2 covers 9 bases. This clonotype was sampled from a man aged 55-75 years with acute or convalescent COVID-19. The CDR3 DNA is TGTGCCAGCAGCCAAGAAGGTGGTGGGGCGGGAGGGCCTTACAATGAGCAGTTCTTC. Protein: CASSQEGGGAGGPYNEQFF.